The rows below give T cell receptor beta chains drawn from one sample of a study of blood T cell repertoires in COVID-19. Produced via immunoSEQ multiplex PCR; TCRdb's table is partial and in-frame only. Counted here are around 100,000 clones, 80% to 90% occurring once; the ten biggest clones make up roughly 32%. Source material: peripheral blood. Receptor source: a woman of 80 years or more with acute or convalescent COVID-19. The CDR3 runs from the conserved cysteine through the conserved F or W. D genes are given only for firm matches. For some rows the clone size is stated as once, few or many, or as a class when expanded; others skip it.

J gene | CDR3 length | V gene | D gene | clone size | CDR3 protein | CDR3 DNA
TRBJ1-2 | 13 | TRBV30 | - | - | CAWRSGAAYGYTF | TGTGCCTGGAGGTCAGGGGCCGCTTATGGCTACACCTTC
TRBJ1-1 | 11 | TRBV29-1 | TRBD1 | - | CSVGGQPEAFF | TGCAGCGTTGGGGGACAGCCTGAAGCTTTCTTT
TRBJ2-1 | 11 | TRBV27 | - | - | CASSRYNEQFF | TGTGCCAGCAGCAGATACAATGAGCAGTTCTTC
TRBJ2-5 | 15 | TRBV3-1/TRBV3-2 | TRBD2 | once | CASSLGSGGTETQYF | TGTGCCAGCAGCCTGGGTAGCGGGGGAACGGAGACCCAGTACTTC
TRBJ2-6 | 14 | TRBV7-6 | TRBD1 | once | CASSATSGGFVLTF | TGTGCCAGCAGCGCCACCTCAGGGGGATTCGTCCTGACTTTC
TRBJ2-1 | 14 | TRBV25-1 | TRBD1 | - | CASSEGGQGNEQFF | TGTGCCAGCAGTGAAGGGGGACAGGGGAATGAGCAGTTCTTC
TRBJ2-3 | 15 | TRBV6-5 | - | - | CASSSATYLTDTQYF | TGTGCCAGCAGTTCGGCGACTTACCTCACAGATACGCAGTATTTT
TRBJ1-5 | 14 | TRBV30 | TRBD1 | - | CAWSVGQGGQPQHF | TGTGCCTGGAGTGTAGGTCAGGGGGGTCAGCCCCAGCATTTT
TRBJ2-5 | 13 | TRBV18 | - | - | CASSHSVKETQYF | TGTGCCAGCTCGCATAGTGTAAAAGAGACCCAGTACTTC
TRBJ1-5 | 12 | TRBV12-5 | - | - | CASGFSGQPQHF | TGTGCTAGTGGTTTTTCCGGGCAGCCCCAGCATTTT
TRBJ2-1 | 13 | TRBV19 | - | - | CASSIHGENEQFF | TGTGCCAGTAGTATTCACGGAGAGAATGAGCAGTTCTTC
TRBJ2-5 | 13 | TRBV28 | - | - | CASSAVAQETQYF | TGTGCCAGCAGCGCGGTAGCCCAAGAGACCCAGTACTTC
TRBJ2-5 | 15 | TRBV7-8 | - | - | CASSFGRLSGETQYF | TGTGCCAGCAGCTTCGGTCGCTTAAGCGGGGAGACCCAGTACTTC
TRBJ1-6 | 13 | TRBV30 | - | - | CAWHGTPNSPLHF | TGTGCCTGGCACGGGACACCAAATTCACCCCTCCACTTT
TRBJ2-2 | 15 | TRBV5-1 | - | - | CASSSWLQNTGELFF | TGCGCCAGCAGCTCCTGGCTGCAGAACACCGGGGAGCTGTTTTTT
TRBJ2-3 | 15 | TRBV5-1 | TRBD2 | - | CASSFSGGASDTQYF | TGCGCCAGCAGCTTTAGCGGGGGGGCCTCAGATACGCAGTATTTT
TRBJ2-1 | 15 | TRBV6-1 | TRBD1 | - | CASSEAGRGFDEQFF | TGTGCCAGCAGTGAAGCGGGCAGGGGGTTCGATGAGCAGTTCTTC
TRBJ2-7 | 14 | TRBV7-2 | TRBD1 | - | CASSSGQGSGEQYF | TGTGCCAGCAGCTCCGGACAGGGGTCCGGCGAGCAGTACTTC
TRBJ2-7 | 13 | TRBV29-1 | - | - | CSVIGVNGYEQYF | TGCAGCGTTATAGGGGTTAATGGCTACGAGCAGTACTTC
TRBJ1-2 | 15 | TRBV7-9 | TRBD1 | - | CASSLGTGGQGGYTF | TGTGCCAGCAGCTTAGGCACAGGGGGCCAGGGAGGCTACACCTTC
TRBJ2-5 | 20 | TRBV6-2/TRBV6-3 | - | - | CASSLLSGTTHVGAVETQYF | TGTGCCAGCAGTCTCCTCTCCGGGACAACTCATGTGGGTGCGGTAGAGACCCAGTACTTC
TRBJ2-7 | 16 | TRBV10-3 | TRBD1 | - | CAISESDRDNGYEQYF | TGTGCCATCAGTGAGTCTGACAGGGATAATGGCTACGAGCAGTACTTC
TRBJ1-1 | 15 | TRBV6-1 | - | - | CASTRSGGMNTEAFF | TGTGCCAGCACCCGCTCGGGGGGCATGAACACTGAAGCTTTCTTT
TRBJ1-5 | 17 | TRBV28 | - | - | CASSLLVGRAGNQPQHF | TGTGCCAGCAGTTTACTAGTCGGCAGGGCGGGCAATCAGCCCCAGCATTTT
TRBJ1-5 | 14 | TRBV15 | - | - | CATSRDVLNQPQHF | TGTGCCACCAGCAGAGACGTACTCAATCAGCCCCAGCATTTT
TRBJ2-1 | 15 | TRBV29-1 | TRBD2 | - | CSVLADISSYNEQFF | TGCAGCGTGCTAGCGGATATCAGCTCCTACAATGAGCAGTTCTTC
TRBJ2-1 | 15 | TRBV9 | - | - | CASSVTGQRYNEQFF | TGTGCCAGCAGCGTGACAGGCCAAAGGTACAATGAGCAGTTCTTC
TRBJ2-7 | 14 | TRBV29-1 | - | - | CSLYMGAVIYEQYF | TGCAGCCTCTATATGGGTGCGGTGATCTACGAGCAGTACTTC
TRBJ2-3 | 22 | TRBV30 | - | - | CAWSVLGGYWDGAAGNTDTQYF | TGTGCCTGGAGTGTACTTGGGGGCTATTGGGACGGCGCGGCCGGCAACACAGATACGCAGTATTTT
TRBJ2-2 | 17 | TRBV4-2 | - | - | CASSQAAEFLVTGELFF | TGTGCCAGCAGCCAAGCTGCCGAGTTTTTGGTCACCGGGGAGCTGTTTTTT
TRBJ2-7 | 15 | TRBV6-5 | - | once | CASKSRVESSYEQYF | TGTGCCAGCAAATCCAGGGTAGAGAGCTCCTACGAGCAGTACTTC
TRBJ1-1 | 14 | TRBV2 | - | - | CASGKGPLNTEAFF | TGTGCCAGCGGAAAGGGGCCATTGAACACTGAAGCTTTCTTT
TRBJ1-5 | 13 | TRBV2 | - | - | CACTGAGVQPQHF | TGTGCCTGTACCGGCGCAGGGGTTCAGCCCCAGCATTTT
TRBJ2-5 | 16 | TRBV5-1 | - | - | CASSLGFREGVETQYF | TGCGCCAGCAGCTTGGGCTTCAGGGAAGGGGTAGAGACCCAGTACTTC
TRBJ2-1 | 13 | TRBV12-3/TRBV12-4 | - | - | CASTQISREEQFF | TGTGCCAGCACTCAAATCTCTCGGGAGGAGCAGTTCTTC
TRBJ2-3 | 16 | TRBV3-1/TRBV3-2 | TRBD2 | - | CASSQLRGERTDTQYF | TGTGCCAGCAGCCAATTACGGGGGGAGCGCACAGATACGCAGTATTTT
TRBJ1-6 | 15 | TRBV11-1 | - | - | CASSATGTPSSPLHF | TGTGCCAGCAGCGCGACGGGGACACCCAGTTCACCCCTCCACTTT
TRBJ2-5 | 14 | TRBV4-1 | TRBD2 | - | CASSQDSGQETQYF | TGCGCCAGCAGCCAAGATAGCGGGCAAGAGACCCAGTACTTC
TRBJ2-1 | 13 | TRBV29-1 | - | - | CSVEVGDTREQFF | TGCAGCGTTGAAGTGGGGGACACGAGGGAGCAGTTCTTC
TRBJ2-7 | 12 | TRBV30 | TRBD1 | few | CAWDRGLSEQYF | TGTGCCTGGGACAGGGGCTTGTCCGAGCAGTACTTC
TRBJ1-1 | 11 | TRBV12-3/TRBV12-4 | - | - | CASSLQGEAFF | TGTGCCAGCAGTTTGCAGGGTGAAGCTTTCTTT
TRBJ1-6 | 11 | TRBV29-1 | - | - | CSVVPFSPLHF | TGCAGCGTTGTTCCATTTTCACCCCTCCACTTT
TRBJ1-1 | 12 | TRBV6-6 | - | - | CASSYPPREAFF | TGTGCCAGCAGTTACCCCCCCCGGGAAGCTTTCTTT
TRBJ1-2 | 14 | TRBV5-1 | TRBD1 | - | CASSADRANYGYTF | TGCGCCAGCAGCGCAGACAGGGCTAACTATGGCTACACCTTC
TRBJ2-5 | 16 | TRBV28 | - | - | CASSLGVGGLPAAQYF | TGTGCCAGCAGTTTAGGGGTGGGGGGGCTTCCCGCGGCCCAGTACTTC
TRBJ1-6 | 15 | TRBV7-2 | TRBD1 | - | CASSKQGGLYSPLHF | TGTGCCAGCAGCAAACAGGGGGGACTTTATTCACCCCTCCACTTT
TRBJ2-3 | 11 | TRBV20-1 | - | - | CSAAITDTQYF | TGCAGTGCCGCGATCACAGATACGCAGTATTTT
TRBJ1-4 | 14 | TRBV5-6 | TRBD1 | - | CASKMDRGHEKLFF | TGTGCCAGCAAGATGGACAGGGGGCATGAAAAACTGTTTTTT
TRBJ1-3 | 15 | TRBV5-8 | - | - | CASSRWAVSGNTIYF | TGTGCCAGCAGCCGGTGGGCAGTCTCTGGAAACACCATATATTTT
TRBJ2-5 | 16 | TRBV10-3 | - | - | CAISESSPASQETQYF | TGTGCCATCAGTGAGTCGAGTCCCGCGAGCCAAGAGACCCAGTACTTC
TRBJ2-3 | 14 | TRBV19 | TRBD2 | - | CASSIAGGRDTQYF | TGTGCCAGTAGTATAGCGGGGGGGCGAGATACGCAGTATTTT